This T cell receptor beta chain was retrieved from a study of T cells in Graves' hyperthyroidism and ophthalmopathy. In the case of this clonotype: Its cognate antigen is unknown.

Amplification targeted TCR beta CDR3 regions from RNA transcripts. The primer set for the first-round RT-PCR of the TCR CDR3 was HTBI. TCRdb processed the multiplex PCR reads anew with MiXCR; each CDR3 protein has one entry. The sample has about 840,000 distinct CDR3 sequences, about 38% seen once. Stable Graves' hyperthyroidism meant no ophthalmopathy progression within 18 months. Overall study findings and caveats: Most clonotypes expanded in the thyroid (above 0.001) were also present in blood.

The specimen was blood. The receptor was derived from a man between 18 and 35 years old with Graves' hyperthyroidism.

CDR3 DNA: TGTGCCAGCAGTTATAGGTCCGCATCGAGAGAGACCCAGTACTTC. Protein sequence: CASSYRSASRETQYF. This rearrangement joins TRBV2 to TRBJ2-5; unclear D gene. Trimming removed 5 bases at V and 4 bases at J, with 17 bases between. The CDR3 extends over 15 amino acids. The germline CDR1 and CDR2 sequences are SNHLY and FYNNEI.